This T cell receptor beta chain came from a study of T cells in Graves' hyperthyroidism and ophthalmopathy. Study results and limitations: It was a median around seven months before onset that the model predicted ophthalmopathy.

Amplification targeted TCR beta CDR3 regions from RNA transcripts. RT-PCR in the first round (using the HTBI primer set) targeted the TCR CDR3. TCRdb fed the multiplex PCR reads into MiXCR, producing one record per CDR3 protein. The sample holds about 290,000 distinct CDR3 sequences, 15% seen once. V lost 3 bases and J 5 bases, leaving 5 bases between the germline ends. Germline V gene data show CDR1 as DFQATT and CDR2 as SNEGSKA (reference sequence). There are 10 residues in the CDR3. Blood was obtained at the first hyperthyroidism diagnosis, which preceded any ophthalmopathy symptoms. The source of the PBMCs was 8 to 10 ml of fresh peripheral blood. This clonotype was observed a few times. No antigen is known for it.

Sequenced: blood. This sequence originates from a woman between 50 and 59 years old with Graves' hyperthyroidism that later progressed to Graves' ophthalmopathy. This chain connects TRBV20-1 to TRBJ2-7; D uncertain. The CDR3 loop is CSASGDEQYF. The CDR3 region has the DNA TGCAGTGCTAGTGGAGACGAGCAGTACTTC.